This T cell receptor (beta chain) stems from a study of T cells in Graves' hyperthyroidism and ophthalmopathy. Study results and caveats: In validation, the model predicted ophthalmopathy. These predictions came a median about 6.8 months before onset.

This clonotype was seen only a few times. The antigen is undetermined. TCR beta CDR3 regions were amplified from RNA transcripts. First-round RT-PCR with HTBI primers amplified the TCR CDR3 region. Each CDR3 protein is one row after TCRdb ran MiXCR on the multiplex PCR reads. This sample carries roughly 510,000 distinct CDR3 sequences, over 35% of them seen once, and the ten largest clones take about two fifths. The germline V and J ends were trimmed by 6 bases and 0 bases, with 12 bases remaining between them. Germline V gives CDR1 MNHEY, CDR2 SVGAGI. The CDR3 contains 14 residues. The gene calls are TRBV6-5 and TRBJ2-7; D remains ambiguous. The TCR originated in an adult woman with Graves' disease, either hyperthyroidism or ophthalmopathy (not recorded which). Sequenced input: peripheral blood or thyroid tissue (not recorded which). The CDR3 region is CASSLGLNSYEQYF. The DNA of the CDR3 is TGTGCCAGCAGCTTAGGTCTTAACTCCTACGAGCAGTACTTC.